This entry describes one T cell receptor beta chain. Its specificity is not known. Germline V gene sequence: CDR1 SGHNT, CDR2 YYREEE (reference sequence). V was pared by 2 bases and J by 6 bases, with 9 bases of the junction left unmatched. This CDR3 region has 16 residues. This sample was taken from a study of cytomegalovirus exposure and HLA in healthy donors. General observations from the study: Most TCRs appeared rarely, but some public TCRs recurred in many donors. Among TCR beta chains, those listed as cytomegalovirus-associated numbered 164.

Repertoires were generated with immunoSEQ multiplex PCR, while TCRdb's copy carries only in-frame clones and drops some. The sample has 100,000 to 150,000 clones, around nine tenths seen once. The origin of this receptor is a man aged 25-45 years in good health and CMV-seronegative. The gene calls are TRBV5-4 and TRBJ2-3; 10 bases line up with TRBD2. Sequences were obtained from PBMCs. CDR3 in DNA: TGTGCCAGCAGCTTACCGACTAGCGGGCTGGGCGATACGCAGTATTTT. Residues: CASSLPTSGLGDTQYF. The full variable domain, in which reference TRBV5-4 and TRBJ2-3 provide the parts outside the CDR3, is ETGVTQSPTHLIKTRGQQVTLRCSSQSGHNTVSWYQQALGQGPQFIFQYYREEENGRGNFPPRFSGLQFPNYSSELNVNALELDDSALYLCASSLPTSGLGDTQYFGPGTRLTVL.